The 28 T cell receptor beta chains in this list originate from one sample, sequenced in a study of blood T cell repertoires in COVID-19. This table comes from immunoSEQ multiplex PCR, and its TCRdb copy is limited to in-frame clones, with some not included. Of roughly 43,000 clones listed, over 80% were seen once; the top ten hold approximately 16%. The sequenced sample was peripheral blood. Receptors were obtained from a human donor in a cohort sampled during active COVID-19.

The genes are TRBV7-2 and TRBJ1-2; D gene uncertain. With 6 bases removed from V and 6 bases from J, the gap between germline ends came to 17 bases. CDR3 length: 14 residues. CDR1 SGHTA and CDR2 FQGNSA come from the germline V gene. The CDR3 protein is CASSSLDKLHGYTF. The CDR3 nucleotides read TGTGCCAGCAGTTCACTTGACAAGCTTCATGGCTACACCTTC. Looking up the rest from reference TRBV7-2 and TRBJ1-2 gives the full variable domain: GAGVSQSPSNKVTEKGKDVELRCDPISGHTALYWYRQSLGQGLEFLIYFQGNSAPDKSGLPSDRFSAERTGGSVSTLTIQRTQQEDSAVYLCASSSLDKLHGYTFGSGTRLTVV.

This clone is a singleton in its sample. The chain is built from TRBV20-1 and TRBJ2-5, with D uncertain. Germline V gives CDR1 DFQATT, CDR2 SNEGSKA (reference sequence). This CDR3 spans 10 amino acids. Trimming left V 5 bases short and J 2 bases short, with 3 bases between. This CDR3 reads CSAQQETQYF. CDR3 nucleotides: TGCAGTGCTCAACAAGAGACCCAGTACTTC.

The chain joins TRBV6-1 to TRBJ2-2; no definite D call. Germline assignment: CDR1 MNHNS and CDR2 SASEGT. The CDR3 is made up of 13 amino acids. The V end was cut by 2 bases, the J end by 7 bases, with 8 bases between. The CDR3 DNA is TGTGCCAGCAGTGAATTTCCGGGCGGGGAGCTGTTTTTT. Protein product: CASSEFPGGELFF.

The chain has TRBV28 and TRBJ1-5; tentative D call: TRBD1 (6 bases). The CDR3 has 15 residues. V was clipped by 4 bases and J by 5 bases, with 15 bases between them. Germline loops: CDR1 MDHEN, CDR2 SYDVKM. The CDR3 coding sequence is TGTGCCAGCAGTTGGGCGGGGGGCGCGGATCAGCCCCAGCATTTT. This codes for CASSWAGGADQPQHF.

This clone was observed a handful of times. V and J are TRBV2 and TRBJ2-5, with 8 bases fitting TRBD1. This CDR3 has 14 residues. The V gene end was trimmed by 6 bases and the J gene end by 5 bases; junction bases not matched to a gene: 8. Per germline, CDR1 SNHLY and CDR2 FYNNEI. CDR3 nucleotides: TGTGCCAGCAGCGGGGACAGGTTCGAGGAGACCCAGTACTTC. Residues: CASSGDRFEETQYF. Full variable domain (remainder filled in from reference TRBV2 and TRBJ2-5): EPEVTQTPSHQVTQMGQEVILRCVPISNHLYFYWYRQILGQKVEFLVSFYNNEISEKSEIFDDQFSVERPDGSNFTLKIRSTKLEDSAMYFCASSGDRFEETQYFGPGTRLLVL.

This clone was observed a few times. This chain joins TRBV10-2 and TRBJ1-1; 7 bases map to TRBD1. Losses at the gene ends were 11 bases for V and 1 base for J; bases not matched to a gene: 7. Germline lookup yields CDR1 WSHSY and CDR2 SAAADI. This CDR3 spans 13 amino acids. The CDR3 coding sequence is TGCGCCGGGAAACAGGGGAAGAACACTGAAGCTTTCTTT. This translates into CAGKQGKNTEAFF.

The rearrangement links TRBV5-1 to TRBJ2-7; D is possibly TRBD2 (5 bases). Germline CDR1 reads SGHRS; CDR2 reads YFSETQ. V gave up 0 bases and J gave up 0 bases, with 10 bases separating them. The CDR3 covers 15 residues. As DNA, the CDR3 is TGCGCCAGCAGCTTGGATGGACGGGACTCCTACGAGCAGTACTTC. Residues: CASSLDGRDSYEQYF.

The chain recombines TRBV30 with TRBJ2-7, with 7 nucleotides matching TRBD2. The junction had 4 bases not matched to a gene; V was cut back by 2 bases and J by 0 bases. Germline values: CDR1 GTSNPN, CDR2 SVGIG (reference sequence). The CDR3 covers 14 residues. The CDR3 coding sequence is TGTGCCTGGAGTAGAGTAGCGGGCTCCTACGAGCAGTACTTC. It is translated as CAWSRVAGSYEQYF.

This clone was picked up one time. This sequence joins TRBV4-1 and TRBJ1-4; D remains unclear. The V end was cut by 4 bases, the J end by 7 bases, with 13 bases between. CDR1 and CDR2 from the germline V gene are MGHRA and YSYEKL. The CDR3 runs 14 residues. The CDR3 DNA follows: TGCGCCAGCAGCCCGGGAGGAACGGGTGAAAAACTGTTTTTT. Translating it yields CASSPGGTGEKLFF.

The chain carries TRBV19 and TRBJ1-1, with 8 bases identical to TRBD1. Per germline, CDR1 LNHDA and CDR2 SQIVND (reference sequence). With 5 bases clipped from V and 6 bases from J, the junction kept 11 bases outside the gene matches. The length of the CDR3 is 15 residues. The chain's CDR3 is CASSAQGGPIAEAFF. In DNA, the CDR3 is TGTGCCAGTAGTGCACAGGGGGGGCCCATCGCTGAAGCTTTCTTT.

The chain joins TRBV9 to TRBJ2-2; 10 bases map to TRBD2. Germline loops: CDR1 SGDLS, CDR2 YYNGEE. The V gene end was trimmed by 7 bases and the J gene end by 4 bases; junction bases not matched to a gene: 10. The CDR3 runs to 16 residues. The CDR3 DNA sequence: TGTGCCAGCGGGGGACTAGCGACACGTAGCACCGGGGAGCTGTTTTTT. Amino acid sequence: CASGGLATRSTGELFF.

This clone has just one count. J is TRBJ1-3 and V is TRBV10-2; no clear D gene. V lost 0 bases to trimming and J lost 2 bases, with 5 bases between them. The germline V gene has CDR1 WSHSY and CDR2 SAAADI. The CDR3 runs 14 residues. CDR3: CASSESPAGNTIYF. In nucleotides, the CDR3 is TGCGCCAGCAGTGAGTCCCCGGCTGGAAACACCATATATTTT.

V and J are TRBV28 and TRBJ1-3, with a tentative D call TRBD1 (5 bases). The CDR3 covers 14 residues. V lost 2 bases and J 0 bases, leaving 5 bases between the germline ends. The germline CDR1 and CDR2 sequences are MDHEN and SYDVKM. CDR3 nucleotide sequence: TGTGCCAGCAGTTTACAGGGCTCTGGAAACACCATATATTTT. Its protein is CASSLQGSGNTIYF.

This chain uses TRBV5-1 with TRBJ2-5; 11 bases map to TRBD2. The CDR3 totals 15 residues. Germline CDR1 reads SGHRS; CDR2 reads YFSETQ. J was trimmed by 4 bases and V by 5 bases; bases with no gene match: 7. In nucleotides, the CDR3 is TGCGCCAGCAGAAAACTAGCGGGGGTGGGAGAGACCCAGTACTTC. Protein: CASRKLAGVGETQYF.

This sequence joins TRBV5-1 and TRBJ2-5, with 8 bases fitting TRBD1. J gave up 5 bases and V 5 bases, and 5 bases lay outside the gene matches. Germline-derived CDR1 and CDR2 are SGHRS and YFSETQ. This CDR3 spans 13 amino acids. CDR3 DNA: TGCGCCAGCAGGTCAGGGGGCAGGGAGACCCAGTACTTC. This codes for CASRSGGRETQYF.

As DNA, the CDR3 is TGTGCCAGCAGTTCCCCTTGGACAGGGATCGCCTACGAGCAGTACTTC. Translation gives CASSSPWTGIAYEQYF. The rearrangement links TRBV28 to TRBJ2-7; 8 nucleotides match TRBD1. Germline V gives CDR1 MDHEN, CDR2 SYDVKM. With V trimmed by 4 bases and J by 2 bases, 10 bases remained unmatched. This CDR3 region has 16 residues.

The chain couples TRBV27 to TRBJ2-7; 8 nucleotides match TRBD2. The germline V gene has CDR1 MNHEY and CDR2 SMNVEV (reference sequence). Losses at the gene ends were 5 bases for V and 0 bases for J; bases not matched to a gene: 6. The CDR3 is made up of 15 amino acids. In nucleotides, the CDR3 is TGTGCCAGCAGTCCCGACGGGACTAGCTCCTACGAGCAGTACTTC. Its translation: CASSPDGTSSYEQYF.

The V gene is TRBV28, the J gene TRBJ2-7, with 8 bases matching TRBD1. Trimming took 3 bases from V and 2 from J; bases not matched to a gene: 6. The CDR3 covers 15 residues. CDR1 is MDHEN, CDR2 SYDVKM, per germline. The CDR3 bases are TGTGCCAGCAGTTTCCGGGACAGGCCTGCCTACGAGCAGTACTTC. Translated, it gives CASSFRDRPAYEQYF.

This clone came up a few times. V usage is TRBV3-1 (or the pseudogene TRBV3-2) and J usage is TRBJ2-7; D is perhaps TRBD1 (5 bases). CDR1 and CDR2 from the germline V gene are LGHDT and YNNKEL (reference sequence). The germline V and J ends were trimmed by 4 bases and 4 bases, with 8 bases remaining between them. This CDR3 spans 12 amino acids. The CDR3 bases are TGTGCCAGCAGCCTACAGGATTACGAGCAGTACTTC. This codes for CASSLQDYEQYF.

This clone was found once. This chain connects TRBV27 to TRBJ2-3; 8 bases are a match to TRBD1. Germline values: CDR1 MNHEY, CDR2 SMNVEV (reference sequence). Trimming took 7 bases from V and 2 from J; bases not matched to a gene: 5. CDR3 size: 14 residues. The CDR3 here is CASTRQGNTDTQYF. CDR3 nucleotides: TGTGCCAGCACCCGACAGGGGAACACAGATACGCAGTATTTT.

V gene TRBV5-6 combines with J gene TRBJ2-5; D possibly corresponds to TRBD2 (6 bases). The CDR3 runs to 15 residues. The germline V gene has CDR1 SGHDT and CDR2 YYEEEE. Deletions cut 2 bases from V and 5 bases from J, with 16 bases between. Here the CDR3 reads CASSFIGGEGETQYF. For the CDR3, the DNA is TGTGCCAGCAGCTTCATCGGGGGAGAAGGTGAGACCCAGTACTTC.

The gene calls are TRBV7-2 and TRBJ2-7, with unresolved D. The length of the CDR3 is 13 residues. The germline V and J ends were trimmed by 1 base and 3 bases, with 7 bases remaining between them. CDR1 is SGHTA and CDR2 is FQGNSA in the germline V gene. The DNA for the CDR3 is TGTGCCAGCAGCTTAGGGAGTTTCTACGAGCAGTACTTC. Protein sequence: CASSLGSFYEQYF.

This chain's CDR3 is CASSLDLAGGYREQFF. CDR3 coding DNA: TGTGCCAGCAGCTTAGACTTAGCGGGGGGGTACCGTGAGCAGTTCTTC. The chain joins TRBV7-7 to TRBJ2-1, with 11 bases matching TRBD2. The CDR3 consists of 16 residues. The V gene's germline CDR1 is SSHAT and CDR2 FNYEAQ (reference sequence). The V gene end was trimmed by 1 base and the J gene end by 9 bases; junction bases not matched to a gene: 8.

V usage is TRBV4-2 and J usage is TRBJ2-7; D is perhaps TRBD1 (6 bases). Germline V lookup: CDR1 LGHNA, CDR2 YNFKEQ. Trimming took 1 base from V and 2 from J, leaving 9 bases between them. This CDR3 is built from 14 residues. The CDR3 spells CASSQGGQTYEQYF. CDR3 nucleotide sequence: TGTGCCAGCAGCCAAGGGGGACAAACCTACGAGCAGTACTTC.

The chain is built from TRBV6-5 and TRBJ1-5, with 7 nucleotides matching TRBD1. The CDR3 has 14 residues. V gave up 7 bases and J gave up 1 base; unmatched junction bases: 4. From germline, CDR1 is MNHEY and CDR2 SVGAGI. The CDR3 protein is CASTAGGSNQPQHF. The CDR3 DNA sequence: TGTGCCAGCACCGCAGGGGGAAGCAATCAGCCCCAGCATTTT.

This chain connects TRBV30 to TRBJ1-2, with 8 bases identical to TRBD1. V lost 5 bases, J lost 5 bases, and 7 bases stayed unmatched. The CDR3 contains 13 residues. Germline assignment: CDR1 GTSNPN and CDR2 SVGIG (reference sequence). The CDR3 spells CAWVGQGLYGYTF. CDR3 sequence (DNA): TGTGCCTGGGTCGGACAGGGATTATATGGCTACACCTTC.

The V call is TRBV15, the J call TRBJ2-2; TRBD2 matches 10 bases. The CDR3 is 15 amino acids. J gave up 7 bases and V 2 bases, and 4 bases lay outside the gene matches. Germline V gives CDR1 LNHNV, CDR2 YYDKDF (reference sequence). CDR3 nucleotide sequence: TGTGCCACCAGCAGACTAGCGGGAGAGGTCGGGGAGCTGTTTTTT. The encoded protein is CATSRLAGEVGELFF.

This clone was seen only once. The chain joins TRBV6-1 to TRBJ1-2; D is uncertain. Germline V lookup: CDR1 MNHNS, CDR2 SASEGT. Trimming cost V 3 bases and J 3 bases, with 14 bases left between them. The CDR3 contains 15 residues. CDR3 sequence: CASSDLGVRDYGYTF. CDR3 in DNA: TGTGCCAGCAGTGACCTCGGGGTTCGAGACTATGGCTACACCTTC.